The 8 T cell receptor beta chains listed next were all sequenced from one sample in a study of long-term antiretroviral therapy in people with HIV. The immunoSEQ assay was v3.0, run at survey level. Sequencing used immunoSEQ multiplex PCR; TCRdb keeps in-frame clones, though not all of them. This table holds over 15,000 clones, 79% found once. The sequenced sample was unsorted PBMCs, obtained 2.3 years after starting antiretroviral therapy. The source is a middle-aged woman with HIV.

This clone was picked up a small number of times. V is TRBV11-2 and J is TRBJ1-1; TRBD1 aligns across 7 bases. CDR1 is SGHAT, CDR2 FQNNGV, per germline. The V segment lost 6 bases and the J segment 1 base; nucleotides outside the gene matches: 5. The CDR3 covers 14 residues. CDR3 protein: CASRRDSWNTEAFF. The CDR3 region has the DNA TGTGCCAGCAGACGGGACAGTTGGAACACTGAAGCTTTCTTT.

This chain's CDR3 is CASSLESAGPYNEQFF. The CDR3 coding sequence is TGTGCCAGCAGCTTGGAGTCAGCGGGGCCCTACAATGAGCAGTTCTTC. The V and J genes are TRBV5-5 and TRBJ2-1; TRBD2 matches 7 bases. The junction had 5 bases not matched to a gene; V was cut back by 0 bases and J by 2 bases. CDR3 length: 16 amino acids. Per germline, CDR1 SGHKS and CDR2 YYEKEE (reference sequence).

The table lists this clone with a count of one. CDR3 bases: TGTGCCAGCAGCCCCTTCGGCACGAGCGGGAGGGCCGGCGAGCAGTTCTTC. This sequence encodes CASSPFGTSGRAGEQFF. J is TRBJ2-1 and V is TRBV2; 10 bases align to TRBD2. There are 17 residues in the CDR3. Germline-derived CDR1 and CDR2 are SNHLY and FYNNEI. The V and J ends lost 6 bases and 10 bases, in that order; junction bases with no gene match: 18.

This chain connects TRBV5-1 to TRBJ2-1; weak D call: TRBD2 (6 bases). CDR1 and CDR2 from the germline V gene are SGHRS and YFSETQ. V was cut by 4 bases and J by 4 bases, with 18 bases left in between. CDR3 size: 16 residues. The CDR3 loop reads CASSHGVAELYNEQFF. CDR3 nucleotide sequence: TGCGCCAGCAGCCATGGGGTAGCGGAATTATACAATGAGCAGTTCTTC.

CDR3 loop: CASSFMGSSSGGAFF. CDR3 nucleotide sequence: TGTGCCAGCAGCTTTATGGGCAGTTCCTCCGGCGGAGCTTTCTTT. The chain combines TRBV5-4 with TRBJ1-1, with D uncertain. The V end lost 2 bases, the J end lost 10 bases, and 21 bases lay between the germline ends. The CDR3 is 15 residues long. Germline values: CDR1 SGHNT, CDR2 YYREEE (reference sequence).

The chain is built from TRBV19 and TRBJ2-7; 8 positions match TRBD1. Germline V gene sequence: CDR1 LNHDA, CDR2 SQIVND (reference sequence). Trimming removed 4 bases from V and 2 bases from J; junction bases left unmatched: 10. There are 16 residues in the CDR3. CDR3: CASSRQGAYEAYEQYF. Here the CDR3 DNA reads TGTGCCAGTAGTAGGCAGGGGGCGTATGAGGCCTACGAGCAGTACTTC.

The chain has TRBV11-3 and TRBJ1-1; tentatively, D is TRBD1 (5 bases). The V and J ends lost 5 bases and 5 bases respectively, with 21 bases between them. The CDR3 is 16 residues long. Germline lookup yields CDR1 SGHNT and CDR2 YENEEA. CDR3 sequence (DNA): TGTGCCAGCAGCCCTTATGGGAGGGTGGGGCAGACTGAAGCTTTCTTT. It specifies CASSPYGRVGQTEAFF.

The genes are TRBV7-8 and TRBJ1-3; D uncertain. This CDR3 has 14 amino acids. CDR1 and CDR2 from the germline V gene are SGHVS and FQNEAQ. V was shortened by 5 bases and J by 3 bases, with 11 bases between the two germline ends. In DNA, the CDR3 is TGTGCCAGCAGCCGAAGGCCGGATGGAAACACCATATATTTT. Amino acid sequence: CASSRRPDGNTIYF.